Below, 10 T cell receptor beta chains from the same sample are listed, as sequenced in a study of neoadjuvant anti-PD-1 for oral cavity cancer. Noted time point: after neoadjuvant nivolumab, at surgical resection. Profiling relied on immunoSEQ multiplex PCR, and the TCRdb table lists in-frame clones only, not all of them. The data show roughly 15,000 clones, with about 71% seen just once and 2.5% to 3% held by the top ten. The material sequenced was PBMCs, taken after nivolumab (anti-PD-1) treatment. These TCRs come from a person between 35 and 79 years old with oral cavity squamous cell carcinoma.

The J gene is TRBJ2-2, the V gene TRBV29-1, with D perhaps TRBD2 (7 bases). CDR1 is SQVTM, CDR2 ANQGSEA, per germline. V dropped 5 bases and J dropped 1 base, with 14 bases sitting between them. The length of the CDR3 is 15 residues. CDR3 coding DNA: TGCAGCGTTCAACGGGGGGCAGGGAACACCGGGGAGCTGTTTTTT. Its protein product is CSVQRGAGNTGELFF.

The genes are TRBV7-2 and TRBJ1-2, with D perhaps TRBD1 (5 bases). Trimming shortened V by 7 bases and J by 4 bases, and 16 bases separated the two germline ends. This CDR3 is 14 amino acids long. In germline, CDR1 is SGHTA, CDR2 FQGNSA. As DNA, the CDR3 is TGTGCCAGCACCTACGGGGGGGTTAGCTATGGCTACACCTTC. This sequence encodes CASTYGGVSYGYTF.

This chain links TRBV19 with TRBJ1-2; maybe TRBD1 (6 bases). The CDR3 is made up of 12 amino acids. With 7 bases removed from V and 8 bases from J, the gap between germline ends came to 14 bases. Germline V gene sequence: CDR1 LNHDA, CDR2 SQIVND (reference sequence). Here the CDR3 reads CASKIQGWGYTF. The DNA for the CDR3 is TGTGCCAGTAAGATACAGGGATGGGGCTACACCTTC.

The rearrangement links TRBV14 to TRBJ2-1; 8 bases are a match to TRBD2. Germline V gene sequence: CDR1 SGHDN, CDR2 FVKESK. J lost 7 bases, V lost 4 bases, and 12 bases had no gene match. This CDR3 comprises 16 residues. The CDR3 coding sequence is TGTGCCAGCAGCCCAATTTTAGGACTAGCAACGAATGAGCAGTTCTTC. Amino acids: CASSPILGLATNEQFF.

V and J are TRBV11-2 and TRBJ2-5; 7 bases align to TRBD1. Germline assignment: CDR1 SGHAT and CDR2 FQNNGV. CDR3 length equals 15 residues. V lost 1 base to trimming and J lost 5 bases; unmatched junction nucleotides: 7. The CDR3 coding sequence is TGTGCCAGCAGCTTAGGTACAGGGGTCGGGGAGACCCAGTACTTC. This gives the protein CASSLGTGVGETQYF.

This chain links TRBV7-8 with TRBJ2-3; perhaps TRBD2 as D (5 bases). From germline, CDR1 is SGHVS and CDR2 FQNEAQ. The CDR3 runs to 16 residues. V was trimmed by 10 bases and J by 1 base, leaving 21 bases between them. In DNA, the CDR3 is TGTGCCACCCACGGGAAATACGAGGGCGGCACAGATACGCAGTATTTT. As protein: CATHGKYEGGTDTQYF.

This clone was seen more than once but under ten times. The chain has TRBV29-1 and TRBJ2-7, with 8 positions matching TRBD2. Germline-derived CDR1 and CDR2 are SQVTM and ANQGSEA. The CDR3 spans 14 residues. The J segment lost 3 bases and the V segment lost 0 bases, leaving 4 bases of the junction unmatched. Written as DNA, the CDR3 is TGCAGCGTTGAAGATCAAACTAGCGGCTACGAGCAGTACTTC. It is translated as CSVEDQTSGYEQYF.

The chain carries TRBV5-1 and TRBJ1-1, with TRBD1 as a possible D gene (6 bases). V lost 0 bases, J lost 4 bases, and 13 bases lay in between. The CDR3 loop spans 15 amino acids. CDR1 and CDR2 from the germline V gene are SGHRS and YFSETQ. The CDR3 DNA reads TGCGCCAGCAGCTTGGCCTTGGTACAGGGCACTGAAGCTTTCTTT. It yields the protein CASSLALVQGTEAFF.

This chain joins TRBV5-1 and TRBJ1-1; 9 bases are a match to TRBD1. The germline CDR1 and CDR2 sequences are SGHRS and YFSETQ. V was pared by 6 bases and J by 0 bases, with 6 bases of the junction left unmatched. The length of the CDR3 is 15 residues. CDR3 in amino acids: CASMGGQGMNTEAFF. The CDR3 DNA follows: TGCGCCAGCATGGGGGGACAGGGCATGAACACTGAAGCTTTCTTT.

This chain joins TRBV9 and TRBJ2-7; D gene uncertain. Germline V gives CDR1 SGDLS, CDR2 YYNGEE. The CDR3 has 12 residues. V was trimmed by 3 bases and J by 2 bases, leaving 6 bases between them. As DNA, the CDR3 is TGTGCCAGCAGCGGTGGTACCTACGAGCAGTACTTC. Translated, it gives CASSGGTYEQYF.